These 10 T cell receptor beta chains were sequenced from one sample in a study of prognosis after radiotherapy for stage I lung cancer. It was by two-round multiplex PCR that TCR beta CDR3 was amplified from genomic DNA. First-round PCR employed TRBV- and TRBJ-specific primers for each gene. TCRdb independently ran MiXCR on the multiplex PCR reads; one entry per CDR3 protein. This table has roughly 14,000 distinct CDR3 sequences, about a third appearing once. Sequencing was performed on PBMCs, taken before or after stereotactic body radiation therapy (not recorded which). Every receptor here comes from a donor of 50 years or more with non-small cell lung cancer.

A word on this clonotype: A far larger clone is one base from this, pointing to a likely read error. V and J are TRBV20-1 and TRBJ2-5; the match to TRBD2 covers 13 bases. The assigned J gene may be wrong: the sequence end matches TRBJ2-1 better. Germline V CDR1 and CDR2: DFQATT, SNEGSKA (reference sequence). There are 15 residues in the CDR3. For the CDR3, the DNA is TGCAGTGCTACGGGGACTAGCGGGGATTGGGGTGTGCAGTTCTTC. Amino acid sequence: CSATGTSGDWGVQFF.

As for this clonotype: Compared with germline, one end of the junction differs, possibly owing to a read error. The chain joins TRBV15 to TRBJ1-2, with D possibly being TRBD1 (5 bases). Germline assignment: CDR1 LNHNV and CDR2 YYDKDF (reference sequence). The CDR3 covers 15 residues. CDR3 loop: CATSRDRDGVYVYTF. In DNA, the CDR3 is TGTGCCACCAGCAGAGATCGGGACGGAGTCTATGTCTACACCTTC.

This clonotype showed up just once. Just one base apart from a much larger clone, this may be a read error. The chain combines TRBV5-5 with TRBJ1-1, with unresolved D. This CDR3 is built from 15 residues. Per the germline V gene, CDR1 is SGHKS and CDR2 is YYEKEE (reference sequence). With 0 bases removed from V and 5 bases from J, the gap between germline ends came to 14 bases. CDR3 amino acids: CASSLDISWGTEAFF. DNA of the CDR3: TGTGCCAGCAGCTTGGACATAAGCTGGGGTACTGAAGCTTTCTTT.

V and J are TRBV6-2 or TRBV6-3 and TRBJ2-3, with TRBD1 matching 10 bases. The CDR3 has 15 residues. The germline gives CDR1 MNHEY, CDR2 SVGEGT. With V trimmed by 9 bases and J by 5 bases, 11 bases remained unmatched. The CDR3 region is CARRLMGQGKDTQYF. DNA of the CDR3: TGTGCCAGAAGACTAATGGGACAGGGGAAAGATACGCAGTATTTT.

The DNA of the CDR3 is TGTGCCAGCAGCTTAGCGGGAGGGCGAACCGGTGAGCAGTTCTTC. It specifies CASSLAGGRTGEQFF. The chain combines TRBV7-2 with TRBJ2-1; 7 bases map to TRBD2. The germline V gene has CDR1 SGHTA and CDR2 FQGNSA. The length of the CDR3 is 15 residues. J gave up 9 bases and V 0 bases, and 8 bases lay outside the gene matches.

This clonotype occurred many times. V usage is TRBV5-1 and J usage is TRBJ1-4, with D possibly TRBD1 on 5 matching bases. V shed 0 bases and J shed 8 bases, with 14 bases lying between them. The CDR3 has 15 residues. Germline CDR1 SGHRS, CDR2 YFSETQ. The CDR3 DNA reads TGCGCCAGCAGCTTGGAAGGGGCGCCTGGCGAAAAACTGTTTTTT. Amino acid sequence: CASSLEGAPGEKLFF.

The chain uses TRBV7-9 and TRBJ2-7; a possible D gene is TRBD1 (5 bases). This CDR3 spans 14 amino acids. Per germline, CDR1 SEHNR and CDR2 FQNEAQ (reference sequence). V gave up 7 bases and J gave up 2 bases, with 15 bases separating them. CDR3 amino acids: CASTATVGTYEQYF. The CDR3 DNA follows: TGTGCCAGCACCGCGACAGTGGGCACCTACGAGCAGTACTTC.

The chain joins TRBV4-3 to TRBJ2-1; D is perhaps TRBD2 (5 bases). CDR1 and CDR2 from the germline V gene are LGHNA and YSLEER. V lost 4 bases and J lost 8, with 18 bases in between. The CDR3 runs to 15 residues. This chain's CDR3 is CASSLGSGGVDEQFF. CDR3 coding DNA: TGCGCCAGCAGCCTAGGTTCCGGAGGTGTCGATGAGCAGTTCTTC.

This clonotype was picked up many times. J is TRBJ2-5 and V is TRBV11-2; 7 positions match TRBD2. Germline assignment: CDR1 SGHAT and CDR2 FQNNGV. V shed 0 bases, J shed 5 bases, and the junction held 6 bases outside the gene matches. The CDR3 is made up of 15 amino acids. CDR3 amino acids: CASSLDVGGYETQYF. The CDR3 bases are TGTGCCAGCAGCTTAGATGTCGGGGGGTACGAGACCCAGTACTTC.

The gene calls are TRBV7-2 and TRBJ2-7, with D maybe TRBD2 (6 bases). The germline V gene encodes CDR1 SGHTA and CDR2 FQGNSA. The CDR3 totals 15 residues. Trimming cost V 3 bases and J 5 bases, with 17 bases left between them. In nucleotides, the CDR3 is TGTGCCAGCAGCTTGGTCGGGGACTGGTCGGACGAGCAGTACTTC. This codes for CASSLVGDWSDEQYF.